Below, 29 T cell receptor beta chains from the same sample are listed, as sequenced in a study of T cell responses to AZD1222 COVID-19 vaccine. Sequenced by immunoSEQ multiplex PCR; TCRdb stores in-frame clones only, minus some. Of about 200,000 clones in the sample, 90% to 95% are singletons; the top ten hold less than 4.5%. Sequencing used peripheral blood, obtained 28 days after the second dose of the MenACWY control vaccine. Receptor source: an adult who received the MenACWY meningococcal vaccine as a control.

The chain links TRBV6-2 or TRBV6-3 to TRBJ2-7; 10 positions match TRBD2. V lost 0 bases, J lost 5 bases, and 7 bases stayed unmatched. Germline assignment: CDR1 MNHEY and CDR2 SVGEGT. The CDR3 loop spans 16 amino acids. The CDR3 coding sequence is TGTGCCAGCAGTTACTCGAGGGTAGCGGGAGGCCACGAGCAGTACTTC. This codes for CASSYSRVAGGHEQYF.

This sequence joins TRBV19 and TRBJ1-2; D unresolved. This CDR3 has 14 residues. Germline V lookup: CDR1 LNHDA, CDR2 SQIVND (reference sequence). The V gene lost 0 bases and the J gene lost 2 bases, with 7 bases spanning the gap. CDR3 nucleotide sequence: TGTGCCAGTAGTATAGATTTTGCCAACTATGGCTACACCTTC. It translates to CASSIDFANYGYTF.

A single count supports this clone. In nucleotides, the CDR3 is TGTGCCAGCAGCTGGACAGGGGTAGTGCGGGAGGGCTACGAGCAGTACTTC. It translates to CASSWTGVVREGYEQYF. This chain uses TRBV28 with TRBJ2-7; either TRBD1 or TRBD2 may fit D (9 bases each). V was shortened by 6 bases and J by 3 bases, with 24 bases between the two germline ends. CDR3 length equals 17 residues. CDR1 and CDR2 (germline): MDHEN, SYDVKM.

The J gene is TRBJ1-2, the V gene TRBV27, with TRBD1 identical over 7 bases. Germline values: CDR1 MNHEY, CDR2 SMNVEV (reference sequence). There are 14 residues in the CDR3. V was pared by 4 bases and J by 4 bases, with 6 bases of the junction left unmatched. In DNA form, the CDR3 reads TGTGCCAGCAGTTCGTTACAGGGGATCTATGGCTACACCTTC. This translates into CASSSLQGIYGYTF.

CDR3 in DNA: TGTGCCAGCAGCTCGACTGACTACACAGATACGCAGTATTTT. Amino acids: CASSSTDYTDTQYF. The J gene is TRBJ2-3, the V gene TRBV7-8, with D perhaps matching TRBD2 (5 bases). Trimming pared 4 bases from V and 2 bases from J, leaving 10 bases between. Per the germline V gene, CDR1 is SGHVS and CDR2 is FQNEAQ. The CDR3 runs 14 residues.

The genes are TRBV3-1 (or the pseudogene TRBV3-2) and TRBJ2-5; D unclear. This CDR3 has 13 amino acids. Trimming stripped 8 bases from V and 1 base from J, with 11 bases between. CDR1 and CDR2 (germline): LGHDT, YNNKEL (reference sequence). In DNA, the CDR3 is TGTGCCAGCGGACCAGGTCCCCAAGAGACCCAGTACTTC. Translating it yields CASGPGPQETQYF.

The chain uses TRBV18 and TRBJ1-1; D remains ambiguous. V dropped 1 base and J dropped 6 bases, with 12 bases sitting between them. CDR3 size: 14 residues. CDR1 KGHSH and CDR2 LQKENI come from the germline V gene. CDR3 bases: TGTGCCAGCTCACCACAAGGCAGGTCTGCTGAAGCTTTCTTT. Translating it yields CASSPQGRSAEAFF.

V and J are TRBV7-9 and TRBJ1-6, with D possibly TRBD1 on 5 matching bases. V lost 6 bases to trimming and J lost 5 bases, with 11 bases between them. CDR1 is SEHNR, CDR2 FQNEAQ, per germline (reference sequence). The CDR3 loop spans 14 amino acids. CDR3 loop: CASRGDGDNSPLHF. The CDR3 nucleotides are TGTGCCAGCAGGGGGGACGGTGATAATTCACCCCTCCACTTT. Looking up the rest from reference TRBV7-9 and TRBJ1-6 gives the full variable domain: DTGVSQNPRHKITKRGQNVTFRCDPISEHNRLYWYRQTLGQGPEFLTYFQNEAQLEKSRLLSDRFSAERPKGSFSTLEIQRTEQGDSAMYLCASRGDGDNSPLHFGNGTRLTVT.

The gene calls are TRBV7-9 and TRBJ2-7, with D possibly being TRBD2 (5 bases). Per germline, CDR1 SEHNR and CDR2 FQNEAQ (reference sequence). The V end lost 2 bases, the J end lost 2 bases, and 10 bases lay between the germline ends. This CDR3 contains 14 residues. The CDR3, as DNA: TGTGCCAGCAGCTTATCGGGGTTTACCTACGAGCAGTACTTC. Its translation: CASSLSGFTYEQYF.

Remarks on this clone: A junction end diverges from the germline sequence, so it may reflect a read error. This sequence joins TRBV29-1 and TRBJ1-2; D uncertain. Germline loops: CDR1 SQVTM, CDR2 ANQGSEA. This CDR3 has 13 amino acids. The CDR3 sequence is CSAENTTNYGYTF. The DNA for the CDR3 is TGCAGCGCTGAAAACACAACTAACTATGGCTACACCTTC.

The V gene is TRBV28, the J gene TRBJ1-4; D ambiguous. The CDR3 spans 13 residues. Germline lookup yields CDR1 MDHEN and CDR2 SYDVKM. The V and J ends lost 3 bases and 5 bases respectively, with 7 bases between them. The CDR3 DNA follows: TGTGCCAGCAGTTTTGAGAGAAATGAAAAACTGTTTTTT. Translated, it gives CASSFERNEKLFF.

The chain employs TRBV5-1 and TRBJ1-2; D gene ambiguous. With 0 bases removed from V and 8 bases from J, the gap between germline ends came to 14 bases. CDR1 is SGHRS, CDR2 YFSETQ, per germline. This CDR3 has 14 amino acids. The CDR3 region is CASSLVSPPPGYTF. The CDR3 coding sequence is TGCGCCAGCAGCTTGGTTTCCCCTCCACCAGGCTACACCTTC.

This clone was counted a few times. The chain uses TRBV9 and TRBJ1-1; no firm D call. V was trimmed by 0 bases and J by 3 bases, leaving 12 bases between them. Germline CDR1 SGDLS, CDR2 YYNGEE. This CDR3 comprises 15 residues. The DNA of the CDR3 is TGTGCCAGCAGCGTAGGCGGTTCATGGGACACTGAAGCTTTCTTT. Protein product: CASSVGGSWDTEAFF.

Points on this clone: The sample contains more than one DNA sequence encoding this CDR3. CDR3 protein: CASSTDSNQPQHF. CDR3 nucleotide sequence: TGTGCCAGTAGTACAGATAGCAATCAGCCCCAGCATTTT. The gene calls are TRBV19 and TRBJ1-5; D call uncertain. V was cut by 4 bases and J by 0 bases, with 4 bases left in between. The V gene's germline CDR1 is LNHDA and CDR2 SQIVND (reference sequence). The CDR3 runs 13 residues.

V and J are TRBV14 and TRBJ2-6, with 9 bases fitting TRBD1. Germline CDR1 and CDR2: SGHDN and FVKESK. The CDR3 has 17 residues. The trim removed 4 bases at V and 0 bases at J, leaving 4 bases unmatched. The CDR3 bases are TGTGCCAGCAGCCCTCGGGACAGGGCCTCTGGGGCCAACGTCCTGACTTTC. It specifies CASSPRDRASGANVLTF.

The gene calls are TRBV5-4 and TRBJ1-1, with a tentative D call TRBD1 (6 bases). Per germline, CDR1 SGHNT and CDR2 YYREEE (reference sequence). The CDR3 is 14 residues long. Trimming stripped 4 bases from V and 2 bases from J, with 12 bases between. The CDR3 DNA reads TGTGCCAGCAGCGTTCAGGGGCCCAACACTGAAGCTTTCTTT. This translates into CASSVQGPNTEAFF.

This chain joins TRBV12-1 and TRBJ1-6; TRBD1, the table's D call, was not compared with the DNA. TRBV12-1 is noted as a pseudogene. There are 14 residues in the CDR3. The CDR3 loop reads CASISQGFISPLHF. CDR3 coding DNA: TGTGCCAGCATCTCTCAGGGGTTTATTTCACCCCTCCACTTT.

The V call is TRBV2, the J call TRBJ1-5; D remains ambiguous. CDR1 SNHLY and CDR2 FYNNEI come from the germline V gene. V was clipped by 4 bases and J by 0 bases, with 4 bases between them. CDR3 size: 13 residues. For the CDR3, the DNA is TGTGCCAGCAGTGCCGATAGCAATCAGCCCCAGCATTTT. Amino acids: CASSADSNQPQHF.

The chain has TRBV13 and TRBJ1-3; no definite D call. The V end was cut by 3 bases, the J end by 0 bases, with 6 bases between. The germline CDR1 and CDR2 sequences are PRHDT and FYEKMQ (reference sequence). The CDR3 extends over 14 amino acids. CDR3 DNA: TGTGCCAGCAGCTTGGCCGGCTCTGGAAACACCATATATTTT. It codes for CASSLAGSGNTIYF. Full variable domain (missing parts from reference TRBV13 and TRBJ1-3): AAGVIQSPRHLIKEKRETATLKCYPIPRHDTVYWYQQGPGQDPQFLISFYEKMQSDKGSIPDRFSAQQFSDYHSELNMSSLELGDSALYFCASSLAGSGNTIYFGEGSWLTVV.

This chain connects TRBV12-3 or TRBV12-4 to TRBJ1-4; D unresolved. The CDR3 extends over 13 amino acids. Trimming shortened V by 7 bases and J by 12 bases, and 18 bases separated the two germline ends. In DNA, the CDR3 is TGTGCCAGCACCCCCCAAAGCGGGGTCGAACTGTTTTTT. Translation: CASTPQSGVELFF.

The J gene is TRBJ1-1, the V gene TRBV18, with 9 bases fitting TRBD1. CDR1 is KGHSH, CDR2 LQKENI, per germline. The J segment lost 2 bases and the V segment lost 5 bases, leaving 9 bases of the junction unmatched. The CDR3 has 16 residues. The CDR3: CASSSEVGQGNTEAFF. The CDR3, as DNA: TGTGCCAGCTCATCTGAGGTGGGACAGGGTAACACTGAAGCTTTCTTT.

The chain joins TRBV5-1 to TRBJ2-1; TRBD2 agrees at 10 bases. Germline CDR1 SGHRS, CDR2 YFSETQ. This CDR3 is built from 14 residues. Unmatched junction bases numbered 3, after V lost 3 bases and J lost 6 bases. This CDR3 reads CASSWTSGVNEQFF. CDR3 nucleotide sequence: TGCGCCAGCAGCTGGACTAGCGGAGTCAATGAGCAGTTCTTC.

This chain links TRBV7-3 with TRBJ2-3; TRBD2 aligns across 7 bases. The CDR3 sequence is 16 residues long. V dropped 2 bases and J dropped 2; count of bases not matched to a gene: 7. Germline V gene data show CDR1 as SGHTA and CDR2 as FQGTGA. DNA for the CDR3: TGTGCCAGCAGCTTACAGGGAGGGGCTACCACAGATACGCAGTATTTT. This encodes CASSLQGGATTDTQYF.

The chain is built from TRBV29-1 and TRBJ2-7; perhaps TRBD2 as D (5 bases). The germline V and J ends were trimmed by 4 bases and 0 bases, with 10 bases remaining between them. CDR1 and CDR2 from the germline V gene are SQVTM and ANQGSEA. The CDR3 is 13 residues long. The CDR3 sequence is CSVGGFGSYEQYF. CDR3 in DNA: TGCAGCGTTGGCGGGTTCGGCTCCTACGAGCAGTACTTC.

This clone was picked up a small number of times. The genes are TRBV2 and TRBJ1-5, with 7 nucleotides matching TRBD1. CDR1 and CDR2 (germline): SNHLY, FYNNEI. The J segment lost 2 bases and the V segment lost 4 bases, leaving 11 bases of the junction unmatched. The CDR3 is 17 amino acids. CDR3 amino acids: CASSGQGGGLGNQPQHF. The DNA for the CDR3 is TGTGCCAGCAGTGGACAGGGAGGGGGATTAGGCAATCAGCCCCAGCATTTT.

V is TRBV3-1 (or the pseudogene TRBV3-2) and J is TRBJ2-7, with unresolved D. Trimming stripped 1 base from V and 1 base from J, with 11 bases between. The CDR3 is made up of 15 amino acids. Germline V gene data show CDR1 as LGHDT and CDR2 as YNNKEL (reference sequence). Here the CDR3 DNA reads TGTGCCAGCAGCCAAGGTCCCGTGCCATCCTACGAGCAGTACTTC. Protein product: CASSQGPVPSYEQYF.

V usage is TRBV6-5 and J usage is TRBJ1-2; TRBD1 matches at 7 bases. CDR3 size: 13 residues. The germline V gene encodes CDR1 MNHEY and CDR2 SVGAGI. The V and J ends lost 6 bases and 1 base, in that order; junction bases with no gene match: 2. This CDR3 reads CASRDRLNYGYTF. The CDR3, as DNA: TGTGCCAGCAGGGACAGGCTTAACTATGGCTACACCTTC.

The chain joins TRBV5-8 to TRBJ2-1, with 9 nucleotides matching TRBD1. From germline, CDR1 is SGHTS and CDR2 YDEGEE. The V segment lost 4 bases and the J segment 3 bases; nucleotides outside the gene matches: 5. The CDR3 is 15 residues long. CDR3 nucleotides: TGTGCCAGCAGCATCGGACAGGGGATCTACAATGAGCAGTTCTTC. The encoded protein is CASSIGQGIYNEQFF.

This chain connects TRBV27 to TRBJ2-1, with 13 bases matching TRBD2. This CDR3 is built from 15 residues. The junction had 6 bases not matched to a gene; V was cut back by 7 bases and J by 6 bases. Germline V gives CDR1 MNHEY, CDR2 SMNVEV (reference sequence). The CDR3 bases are TGTGCCAGCACTGTCGGGACTAGCGGGATCAATGAGCAGTTCTTC. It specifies CASTVGTSGINEQFF.